The 13 T cell receptor beta chains below were found in one sample sequenced in a study of blood T cells in healthy people across ages. Alongside a J-beta primer mix, a sample-barcoded 5' primer served in a second PCR lasting 7 to 11 cycles. TCRdb passed the 5' RACE reads through MiXCR, listing each CDR3 protein once. The data contain roughly 2 million distinct CDR3 sequences, about 50% of them singletons. The sample was blood. The receptors were sampled from a woman between 40 and 50 years old in good health.

This sequence joins TRBV4-2 and TRBJ1-5, with D uncertain. The CDR3 sequence is 13 residues long. Germline assignment: CDR1 LGHNA and CDR2 YNFKEQ. Trimming removed 0 bases from V and 7 bases from J, with 7 bases in between. The CDR3 DNA reads as TGTGCCAGCAGCCAAGAGGGGTGGCAGCCCCAGCATTTT. It codes for CASSQEGWQPQHF.

The chain joins TRBV6-2 or TRBV6-3 to TRBJ2-7; TRBD2 matches 12 bases. J was trimmed by 7 bases and V by 6 bases; bases with no gene match: 7. CDR3 length: 14 residues. Germline V gene lookup returns CDR1 MNHEY and CDR2 SVGEGT. CDR3 coding DNA: TGTGCCAGCAGCCGACTAGCGGGGGATAGTGAGCAGTACTTC. Its protein product is CASSRLAGDSEQYF.

The gene calls are TRBV3-1 and TRBJ2-1, with a tentative D call TRBD2 (6 bases). In germline, CDR1 is LGHDT, CDR2 YNNKEL (reference sequence). This CDR3 spans 15 amino acids. Trimming removed 3 bases at V and 3 bases at J, with 12 bases between. The CDR3 is CASSQIGGVYNEQFF. The CDR3 region has the DNA TGTGCCAGCAGCCAGATTGGAGGGGTCTACAATGAGCAGTTCTTC.

This chain uses TRBV6-8 with TRBJ2-6; D remains unclear. The CDR3 is 16 amino acids. V lost 6 bases, J lost 0 bases, and 12 bases lay in between. Germline CDR1 is MNHGY and CDR2 is SAAAGT. The CDR3 DNA follows: TGTGCCAGCAGGCCTAACCTAAACTCTGGGGCCAACGTCCTGACTTTC. Translated, it gives CASRPNLNSGANVLTF.

The chain combines TRBV3-1 with TRBJ2-5; D is undetermined. The CDR3 length is 14 residues. Germline assignment: CDR1 LGHDT and CDR2 YNNKEL (reference sequence). The V and J ends lost 3 bases and 5 bases respectively, with 13 bases between them. DNA for the CDR3: TGTGCCAGCAGCCAGGAGACTTCTTGGGAGACCCAGTACTTC. Protein sequence: CASSQETSWETQYF.

The chain is built from TRBV28 and TRBJ2-3; D gene unclear. The V end lost 5 bases, the J end lost 6 bases, and 12 bases lay between the germline ends. Germline CDR1 is MDHEN and CDR2 is SYDVKM. The CDR3 length is 13 residues. CDR3 coding DNA: TGTGCCAGCAGTACCGACTCGTCGGATACGCAGTATTTT. It yields the protein CASSTDSSDTQYF.

This rearrangement joins TRBV6-2 or TRBV6-3 to TRBJ2-1; 7 nucleotides line up with TRBD2. V lost 7 bases, J lost 4 bases, and 13 bases stayed unmatched. The V gene's germline CDR1 is MNHEY and CDR2 SVGEGT. CDR3 length: 16 residues. CDR3 DNA sequence: TGTGCCAGCAAGGAAAACGTGGGCGGGGGATACAATGAGCAGTTCTTC. Translating it yields CASKENVGGGYNEQFF.

The sample holds many counts of this clonotype. The chain joins TRBV27 to TRBJ2-7; D may be TRBD1 (5 bases). This CDR3 contains 13 residues. Germline CDR1 reads MNHEY; CDR2 reads SMNVEV (reference sequence). V dropped 3 bases and J dropped 4 bases, with 10 bases sitting between them. The CDR3 loop is CASSFNRGYEQYF. The CDR3 DNA sequence: TGTGCCAGCAGTTTCAATAGGGGTTACGAGCAGTACTTC.

The V gene is TRBV2, the J gene TRBJ1-6; D gene unclear. The CDR3 sequence is 14 residues long. The V end lost 7 bases, the J end lost 9 bases, and 16 bases lay between the germline ends. Germline V gene sequence: CDR1 SNHLY, CDR2 FYNNEI. As DNA, the CDR3 is TGTGCCAGCACGCTCCAGGAAAAGAGTTCACCCCTCCACTTT. Protein sequence: CASTLQEKSSPLHF.

This clonotype was counted between two and nine times. The rearrangement joins TRBV6-5 to TRBJ2-5; the D call may be TRBD1 or TRBD2 (5 bases each). Trimming left V 3 bases short and J 2 bases short, with 13 bases between. CDR1 MNHEY and CDR2 SVGAGI come from the germline V gene. The CDR3 covers 15 residues. As DNA, the CDR3 is TGTGCCAGCAGTTATCGGGGCGCGTGGCAAGAGACCCAGTACTTC. Amino acids: CASSYRGAWQETQYF.

This chain uses TRBV29-1 with TRBJ1-1; D is ambiguous. V lost 3 bases and J 0 bases, leaving 8 bases between the germline ends. The CDR3 covers 13 residues. Germline CDR1 reads SQVTM; CDR2 reads ANQGSEA. Written as DNA, the CDR3 is TGCAGCGTTGACCCGTCACTGAACACTGAAGCTTTCTTT. Protein: CSVDPSLNTEAFF.

The chain employs TRBV12-3 or TRBV12-4 and TRBJ1-1, with D maybe TRBD1 (5 bases). This CDR3 has 15 residues. V dropped 7 bases and J dropped 1 base, with 16 bases sitting between them. CDR3 in DNA: TGTGCCAGCATCCCAGGGTGGGGTTCGAACACTGAAGCTTTCTTT. This translates into CASIPGWGSNTEAFF.

The genes are TRBV20-1 and TRBJ1-3; 8 positions agree with TRBD1. J was trimmed by 3 bases and V by 5 bases; bases with no gene match: 3. This CDR3 spans 13 amino acids. The germline V gene has CDR1 DFQATT and CDR2 SNEGSKA (reference sequence). The CDR3 region is CSAPGQGGNTIYF. CDR3 DNA sequence: TGCAGTGCTCCCGGACAGGGTGGAAACACCATATATTTT.